This T cell receptor beta chain was found in a study of T cell responses to AZD1222 COVID-19 vaccine. Assay used: immunoSEQ multiplex PCR; TCRdb lists only in-frame clones, some missing. Found here are more than 60,000 clones, 80% to 90% of them singletons; the top ten hold roughly 18%. CDR1 is LNHDA, CDR2 SQIVND, per germline (reference sequence). The CDR3 spans 14 residues. J lost 2 bases, V lost 7 bases, and 2 bases had no gene match. The count of this clone is one. The sequencing here drew on peripheral blood, taken 28 days after the second AZD1222 dose. The TCR sequence derives from an adult who received the AZD1222 COVID-19 vaccine. V is TRBV19 and J is TRBJ1-6, with 7 bases identical to TRBD1. The CDR3 nucleotides are TGTGCCAGTAATACAGGGGCCTATAATTCACCCCTCCACTTT. It translates to CASNTGAYNSPLHF.